The TCR beta chain under discussion was sequenced for a study of Graves' ophthalmopathy and Graves' hyperthyroidism. Stable hyperthyroidism was defined by absence of ophthalmopathy within 18 months of follow-up. Patients newly diagnosed with hyperthyroidism, under 2 months' duration, were aged 18 to 65, the study reports. PBMCs were isolated by Ficoll-Paque density gradient centrifugation, using about 9.2 ml of fresh peripheral blood as the starting material. The CDR3 length is 14 residues. V lost 1 base and J 4 bases, leaving 10 bases between the germline ends. CDR1 is SGHAT, CDR2 FQNNGV, per germline. RNA transcripts were the template, and TCR beta CDR3 regions were amplified from them. First-round RT-PCR relied on HTBI primers, and a second-round multiplex PCR came next. TCRdb re-called the multiplex PCR reads with MiXCR, one entry per CDR3 protein. Here the sample spans a few hundred thousand distinct CDR3 sequences, roughly 17% being singletons.

This clonotype occurred many times. The receptor was derived from an adult woman with stable Graves' hyperthyroidism. Sample: peripheral blood. The V and J genes are TRBV11-2 and TRBJ1-1, with D unclear. The CDR3, as DNA: TGTGCCAGCAGCTTAGTTAGGCCTCCCACTGAAGCTTTCTTT. Its protein is CASSLVRPPTEAFF.